This is a list of T cell receptor beta chains from one sample in a study of blood T cell repertoires in COVID-19. Some clones are missing from TCRdb's copy, which holds only in-frame ones; the method was immunoSEQ multiplex PCR. The sample contains roughly 200,000 clones, around nine tenths of which appear only once. Sequencing used peripheral blood. Receptors were obtained from a man between 40 and 49 years old with active or convalescent COVID-19. CDR3s include the opening cysteine and the closing phenylalanine or tryptophan. The D gene is left open where the match is weak. Expanded clones get a size class; other rows say once, few or many, or leave the size out.

clone_size j_call d_call v_call cdr3_aa cdr3_nt
- TRBJ2-5 - TRBV5-6 CASSLQTGSEYF TGTGCCAGCAGCCTACAAACAGGATCGGAGTACTTC
- TRBJ2-2 TRBD2 TRBV19 CASLAGQNTGELFF TGTGCCAGCTTAGCGGGGCAAAACACCGGGGAGCTGTTTTTT
- TRBJ1-3 - TRBV29-1 CSVEETDSRNTIYF TGCAGCGTTGAAGAAACTGACAGTAGAAACACCATATATTTT
- TRBJ1-6 - TRBV6-1 CASSLGSYNSPLHF TGTGCCAGCAGTCTAGGCTCCTATAATTCACCCCTCCACTTT
- TRBJ2-7 TRBD1 TRBV6-5 CASSFRTGAGSEQYF TGTGCCAGCAGTTTCCGGACAGGAGCTGGATCCGAGCAGTACTTC
- TRBJ2-7 - TRBV15 CATSRTQGAYEQYF TGTGCCACCAGCAGAACACAGGGTGCCTACGAGCAGTACTTC
- TRBJ1-5 - TRBV6-5 CATFQGHSNQPQHF TGTGCCACCTTTCAGGGGCATTCCAATCAGCCCCAGCATTTT
- TRBJ1-1 TRBD1 TRBV12-5 CASGLSTGGEEAFF TGTGCTAGTGGTTTGTCTACAGGGGGTGAGGAAGCTTTCTTT
- TRBJ2-3 - TRBV28 CASSLDRAPSTDTQYF TGTGCCAGCAGTTTAGATCGAGCCCCGAGCACAGATACGCAGTATTTT
- TRBJ2-7 TRBD1 TRBV29-1 CSVPTGPYEQYF TGCAGCGTCCCGACAGGGCCCTACGAGCAGTACTTC
- TRBJ1-1 - TRBV7-6 CASSLLEAAFF TGTGCCAGCAGCTTATTGGAGGCAGCTTTCTTT
- TRBJ2-1 TRBD2 TRBV7-6 CASSLVLQREFNEQFF TGTGCCAGCAGCTTAGTCCTGCAGCGGGAGTTCAATGAGCAGTTCTTC
- TRBJ2-5 TRBD1 TRBV10-3 CAISESDRGPETQYF TGTGCCATCAGTGAGTCGGACAGGGGGCCGGAGACCCAGTACTTC
few TRBJ2-1 TRBD1 TRBV5-6 CASSWDSDESVEQFF TGTGCCAGCAGCTGGGACAGCGACGAGTCGGTTGAGCAGTTCTTC
- TRBJ1-1 TRBD1 TRBV7-2 CASSSPGQGRSTEAFF TGTGCCAGCAGCTCGCCGGGACAGGGGCGGTCCACTGAAGCTTTCTTT
- TRBJ1-2 - TRBV29-1 CSVEYGYGYTF TGCAGCGTTGAATACGGCTATGGCTACACCTTC
- TRBJ2-1 TRBD2 TRBV28 CASSFGLAYNEQFF TGTGCCAGCAGTTTCGGACTAGCCTACAATGAGCAGTTCTTC
- TRBJ2-1 - TRBV20-1 CSAAYNEQFF TGCAGTGCCGCGTACAATGAGCAGTTCTTC
- TRBJ2-3 TRBD2 TRBV7-8 CASSPRSLAGLSDTQYF TGTGCCAGCAGCCCCCGGTCGTTAGCGGGGCTCTCAGATACGCAGTATTTT
- TRBJ1-6 TRBD1 TRBV14 CASSRPGQGVNSPLHF TGTGCCAGCAGCCGTCCGGGACAGGGGGTTAATTCACCCCTCCACTTT
- TRBJ1-3 - TRBV19 CASSIDNSKTGNTIYF TGTGCCAGTAGTATAGATAACAGCAAGACTGGAAACACCATATATTTT
- TRBJ1-2 - TRBV12-3/TRBV12-4 CASSTRGGYTF TGTGCCAGCAGTACCCGAGGGGGCTACACCTTC
- TRBJ2-1 - TRBV6-5 CASSYINRNNEQFF TGTGCCAGCAGTTACATAAACAGAAACAATGAGCAGTTCTTC
- TRBJ2-6 - TRBV29-1 CSVEDLESSGANVLTF TGCAGCGTTGAAGATCTCGAGAGCTCTGGGGCCAACGTCCTGACTTTC
few TRBJ1-1 TRBD1 TRBV3-1/TRBV3-2 CASSTSPGQGTEAFF TGTGCCAGCAGCACCTCCCCGGGACAGGGTACTGAAGCTTTCTTT
- TRBJ1-4 - TRBV5-1 CASSLEQGGEKLFF TGCGCCAGCAGCTTGGAGCAGGGAGGTGAAAAACTGTTTTTT
few TRBJ1-1 TRBD1 TRBV5-1 CASSLDHRGWNTEAFF TGCGCCAGCAGCTTGGACCACAGGGGGTGGAACACTGAAGCTTTCTTT
- TRBJ2-1 - TRBV18 CASSGTDNEQFF TGTGCCAGCTCCGGGACTGACAATGAGCAGTTCTTC
- TRBJ1-2 - TRBV4-2 CASSALLRQTNYGYTF TGTGCCAGCAGCGCCCTTCTCAGGCAGACTAACTATGGCTACACCTTC
few TRBJ2-2 TRBD2 TRBV4-2 CASSQKPVGGPGELFF TGTGCCAGCAGCCAGAAGCCAGTGGGAGGGCCCGGGGAGCTGTTTTTT
- TRBJ1-2 TRBD1 TRBV7-2 CASSLGGTGHYGYTF TGTGCCAGCAGCTTAGGGGGGACAGGGCACTATGGCTACACCTTC
- TRBJ1-2 TRBD1 TRBV10-3 CAISDRQGPGSYGYTF TGTGCCATCAGTGACCGACAGGGCCCGGGATCTTATGGCTACACCTTC
- TRBJ1-5 - TRBV5-5 CASSWDTNQPQHF TGTGCCAGCAGCTGGGACACTAATCAGCCCCAGCATTTT
- TRBJ1-2 - TRBV12-3/TRBV12-4 CASSLRVLDGYTF TGTGCCAGCAGTTTACGGGTTTTGGATGGCTACACCTTC
- TRBJ1-2 - TRBV30 CAWSESSGYTF TGTGCCTGGAGTGAATCCTCTGGCTACACCTTC